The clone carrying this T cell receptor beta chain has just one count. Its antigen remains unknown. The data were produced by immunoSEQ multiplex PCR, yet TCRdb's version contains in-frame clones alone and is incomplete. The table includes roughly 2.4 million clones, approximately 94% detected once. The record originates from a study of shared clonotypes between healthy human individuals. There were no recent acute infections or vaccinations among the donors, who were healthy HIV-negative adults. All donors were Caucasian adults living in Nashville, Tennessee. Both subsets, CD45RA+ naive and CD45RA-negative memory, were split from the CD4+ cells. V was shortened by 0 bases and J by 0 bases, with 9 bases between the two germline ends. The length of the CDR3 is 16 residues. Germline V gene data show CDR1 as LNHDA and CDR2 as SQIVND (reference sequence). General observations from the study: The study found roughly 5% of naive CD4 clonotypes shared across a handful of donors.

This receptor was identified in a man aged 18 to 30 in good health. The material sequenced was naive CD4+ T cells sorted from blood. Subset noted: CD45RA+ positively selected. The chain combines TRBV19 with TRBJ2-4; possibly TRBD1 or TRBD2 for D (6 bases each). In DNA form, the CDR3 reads TGTGCCAGTAGTATAGATGAGGGGGGAGCCAAAAACATTCAGTACTTC. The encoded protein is CASSIDEGGAKNIQYF.